This T cell receptor beta chain was observed in a study of CD4+ T cells in melanoma (dated by TCRdb to between 2021 and 2024). About the investigation overall: The study investigated neoantigen-specific CD4+ T cells in human melanoma.

This clone came up a few times. No antigen is known for it. There are no base qualities to consult, and no much larger clone falls within one base. The library was produced with the immunoSEQ multiplex PCR assay. This immuneACCESS table, as held by TCRdb, lists in-frame sequences with V and J called but not all clones. Of the missing ones, under half trace to an unresolved V gene in checked studies; the others have no known cause. The sample table contains about 11,000 clones; only one count was recorded for 66% of them. Approximately 8.4% of the sample goes to the ten largest clones. For CDR1 and CDR2, the germline V gene (reference sequence) lists LNHDA and SQIVND. The CDR3 spans 14 residues, from the cysteine through the phenylalanine. The entry retains the CDR3 DNA only, 42 bases that are in frame from base 1. Deletion took 5 bases off V and 0 bases off J, with a span of 10 bases between the germline ends.

The donors were people with melanoma. Beyond this particular receptor, the publication reports: The report described a correlation between neoantigen-specific CD4+ T cells and the function of CD8+ T cells, macrophages and B cells. According to the report, neoantigen-specific CD4+ T cells in melanoma displayed diverse differentiation states.

Recombination joined TRBV19 with TRBJ1-2; confidence is insufficient to name the D gene. The sequenced material came from cells from a culture (not recorded whether cultured in vitro). The TCR was taken from a human donor with melanoma. The CDR3 amino acid sequence is: CASSEVIANYGYTF. The nucleotide sequence is TGTGCCAGTAGTGAAGTGATAGCTAACTATGGCTACACCTTC.